The rows below give T cell receptor beta chains drawn from one sample of a study of blood T cell repertoires in COVID-19. Generated by immunoSEQ multiplex PCR, the TCRdb table keeps only in-frame clones and is missing some. The table lists roughly 400,000 clones, 75% to 90% of them singletons. Material: PBMCs or T cells enriched from blood (not recorded which). These receptor sequences come from a man in his thirties or forties who had recovered from COVID-19. The CDR3 runs from the conserved cysteine through the conserved F or W. A D gene is named only where the DNA matches it firmly. Clone size is not always given. Where it is, it says once, few, many or a class for expanded clones.

v_gene,d_gene,j_gene,abundance,CDR3aa,CDR3nt
TRBV29-1,.,TRBJ2-3,.,CSVVYAGGRVDTQYF,TGCAGCGTTGTGTACGCCGGCGGCAGAGTAGATACGCAGTATTTT
TRBV2,.,TRBJ2-7,.,CASIDSATYEQYF,TGTGCCAGCATCGATAGCGCGACCTACGAGCAGTACTTC
TRBV5-1,.,TRBJ1-3,.,CASSLAAVRGNTIYF,TGCGCCAGCAGCTTGGCGGCGGTACGAGGAAACACCATATATTTT
TRBV13,.,TRBJ2-1,.,CASFVRGNEQFF,TGTGCCAGCTTTGTTAGGGGCAATGAGCAGTTCTTC
TRBV7-2,.,TRBJ1-2,once,CASSLARAATYGYTF,TGTGCCAGCAGCTTAGCGAGGGCAGCTACCTATGGCTACACCTTC
TRBV27,TRBD1,TRBJ1-2,few,CASSPDRFGYTF,TGTGCCAGCAGTCCGGACAGGTTTGGCTACACCTTC
TRBV28,TRBD1,TRBJ1-2,.,CASITTGGSGYTF,TGTGCCAGCATCACGACAGGGGGAAGTGGCTACACCTTC
TRBV7-9,.,TRBJ2-7,.,CASSLARTGSYEQYF,TGTGCCAGCAGCTTAGCCCGGACGGGGAGCTACGAGCAGTACTTC
TRBV5-6,.,TRBJ1-5,.,CASSLLRGNQPQHF,TGTGCCAGCAGCTTGCTCAGGGGCAATCAGCCCCAGCATTTT
TRBV5-1,.,TRBJ2-1,.,CASSGRAASSYNEQFF,TGCGCCAGCAGCGGAAGAGCGGCCAGCTCCTACAATGAGCAGTTCTTC
TRBV5-1,.,TRBJ2-5,.,CASREGNLQETQYF,TGCGCCAGCAGGGAGGGGAATCTCCAAGAGACCCAGTACTTC
TRBV11-2,.,TRBJ2-2,.,CASSKRLGGTGELFF,TGTGCCAGCAGCAAACGATTAGGGGGCACCGGGGAGCTGTTTTTT
TRBV11-2,.,TRBJ1-1,.,CASSSTGNTEAFF,TGTGCCAGCAGCTCCACAGGGAATACTGAAGCTTTCTTT
TRBV7-2,.,TRBJ1-6,.,CASSLSSGFNSPLHF,TGTGCCAGCAGCTTATCGTCAGGCTTCAATTCACCCCTCCACTTT
TRBV6-5,TRBD1,TRBJ1-1,.,CASSYWTGNTEAFF,TGTGCCAGCAGTTACTGGACAGGGAACACTGAAGCTTTCTTT
TRBV7-8,TRBD2,TRBJ2-1,few,CASSLTASRGRFTGYNEQFF,TGTGCCAGCAGCTTAACGGCGTCTCGCGGGAGGTTTACGGGGTACAATGAGCAGTTCTTC
TRBV12-3/TRBV12-4,.,TRBJ2-3,.,CASSLQSTDTQYF,TGTGCCAGCTCGTTGCAGAGCACAGATACGCAGTATTTT
TRBV18,TRBD1,TRBJ1-5,.,CASSVDRGYQPQHF,TGTGCCAGCTCCGTGGACAGGGGGTATCAGCCCCAGCATTTT
TRBV12-5,TRBD1,TRBJ1-2,.,CASGLEGTVTPGYTF,TGTGCTAGTGGTTTGGAAGGGACAGTCACCCCTGGCTACACCTTC
TRBV5-1,TRBD1,TRBJ2-7,.,CASSSDRWSYEQYF,TGCGCCAGCAGCTCGGACAGGTGGTCCTACGAGCAGTACTTC
TRBV24-1,.,TRBJ1-5,.,CATSKGPFSNQPQHF,TGTGCCACCAGTAAGGGGCCCTTTAGCAATCAGCCCCAGCATTTT
TRBV18,.,TRBJ1-5,.,CASSEAQGNQPQHF,TGTGCCAGCTCAGAAGCGCAGGGGAACCAGCCCCAGCATTTT
TRBV29-1,TRBD2,TRBJ2-1,.,CSVAFAGGIAGEQFF,TGCAGCGTTGCATTCGCGGGAGGGATAGCCGGTGAGCAGTTCTTC
TRBV10-3,.,TRBJ1-1,.,CAISGAGNTEAFF,TGTGCCATCAGTGGTGCAGGAAACACTGAAGCTTTCTTT
TRBV30,.,TRBJ2-7,.,CAWRAGQNSYEQYF,TGTGCCTGGAGGGCAGGACAGAACTCCTACGAGCAGTACTTC
TRBV4-1,TRBD2,TRBJ2-7,.,CASSLSGLAGYEQYF,TGCGCCAGCAGCCTCTCGGGACTAGCGGGTTACGAGCAGTACTTC
TRBV6-5,.,TRBJ2-7,.,CASSYSRPGLSYEQYF,TGTGCCAGCAGTTACTCTCGTCCAGGACTGAGCTACGAGCAGTACTTC
TRBV19,TRBD2,TRBJ2-2,.,CASSITGLAGGELFF,TGTGCCAGTAGTATAACGGGACTAGCGGGGGGGGAGCTGTTTTTT
TRBV18,.,TRBJ1-3,.,CASSPGVFANTIYF,TGTGCCAGCTCACCGGGAGTTTTTGCAAACACCATATATTTT